A selection of T cell receptor beta chains follows, all from one sample in a study of shared clonotypes between healthy human individuals. Only in-frame clones appear in the TCRdb table, and some are missing; sequencing was by immunoSEQ multiplex PCR. The sample carries over 400,000 clones, around 85% recorded once. The specimen sequenced was PBMCs. The source is a woman in her thirties or forties in good health. Some clones in this sample may be carry-over from other donors' samples. Each CDR3 is given with its conserved first and last residue. Each record gives: clone size, V gene, CDR3 protein. Some rows mark clone size as missing; the rest say once, few, many or name a class of expanded clone.

clone size: .; V gene: TRBV5-1; CDR3 protein: CASSPGTANYGYTF
clone size: .; V gene: TRBV5-1; CDR3 protein: CASSLGDSIYEQYF
clone size: .; V gene: TRBV30; CDR3 protein: CAWGTDSNQPQHF
clone size: few; V gene: TRBV19; CDR3 protein: CASSYSGRDEQYF
clone size: .; V gene: TRBV6-8; CDR3 protein: CASRKGQGTSYEQYF
clone size: .; V gene: TRBV5-4; CDR3 protein: CASSRAGVQETQYF
clone size: once; V gene: TRBV7-9; CDR3 protein: CASSLAPEAYNEQFF
clone size: .; V gene: TRBV27; CDR3 protein: CASSPQGWENIQYF
clone size: once; V gene: TRBV7-9; CDR3 protein: CASSLEQGRNTEAFF
clone size: .; V gene: TRBV18; CDR3 protein: CASSPSRANEKLFF
clone size: .; V gene: TRBV9; CDR3 protein: CASSVAGVVRNQETQYF
clone size: .; V gene: TRBV10-3; CDR3 protein: CAISQLASNEQFF
clone size: .; V gene: TRBV5-1; CDR3 protein: CASSTTSGGVEQYF
clone size: .; V gene: TRBV2; CDR3 protein: CASSTLAGENEQYF
clone size: .; V gene: TRBV6-5; CDR3 protein: CASSYSKGQVSPLHF
clone size: many; V gene: TRBV29-1; CDR3 protein: CSVPLGGLNYGYTF
clone size: few; V gene: TRBV5-1; CDR3 protein: CASSLPLRSGSQNYGYTF
clone size: .; V gene: TRBV10-3; CDR3 protein: CAISQGSGATYEQYF
clone size: once; V gene: TRBV27; CDR3 protein: CASSLGQHGYGYTF
clone size: .; V gene: TRBV29-1; CDR3 protein: CSDGDAKNRGAVF
clone size: .; V gene: TRBV19; CDR3 protein: CASTPPGRGGGYTF
clone size: few; V gene: TRBV15; CDR3 protein: CATCFGGPTDTQYF
clone size: .; V gene: TRBV11-2; CDR3 protein: CASSLIQGSDEQFF
clone size: .; V gene: TRBV5-4; CDR3 protein: CASSHKNYGTDYEQYF
clone size: few; V gene: TRBV7-9; CDR3 protein: CASSPPGYEQFF
clone size: .; V gene: TRBV19; CDR3 protein: CASSILDRGNTIYF
clone size: .; V gene: TRBV5-4; CDR3 protein: CASSSDTDTQYF
clone size: once; V gene: TRBV9; CDR3 protein: CASSVASAAGGYTF
clone size: .; V gene: TRBV7-2; CDR3 protein: CASTPSGFSYEQYF
clone size: .; V gene: TRBV2; CDR3 protein: CASSGQGGSYKQYF
clone size: .; V gene: TRBV28; CDR3 protein: CASRGVERQQKSANYGYTF
clone size: few; V gene: TRBV18; CDR3 protein: CASSPGGSTGGEQYF
clone size: once; V gene: TRBV11-2; CDR3 protein: CASSLDARGYTF
clone size: .; V gene: TRBV5-1; CDR3 protein: CASSLLGGQRETQYF